This TCR beta chain stems from a study of T cell changes during pregnancy in multiple sclerosis. The method was immunoSEQ multiplex PCR; TCRdb's version includes in-frame clones alone and lacks a portion of them. The table shows 55,000 to 75,000 clones, with roughly nine tenths occurring only once. The CDR3 totals 14 residues. V was pared by 6 bases and J by 3 bases, with 7 bases of the junction left unmatched. The V gene's germline CDR1 is MNHEY and CDR2 SVGAGI. The specimen comprised peripheral blood, sampled after pregnancy. The genes are TRBV6-5 and TRBJ1-2; 7 bases are shared with TRBD1. The receptor comes from a female donor with multiple sclerosis, enrolled in a pregnancy study. CDR3 sequence reads: CASSLQGRDYGYTF. The CDR3 region has the DNA TGTGCCAGCAGCTTACAGGGGCGCGACTATGGCTACACCTTC.